This T cell receptor beta chain was sequenced in a study of T cells in Graves' hyperthyroidism and ophthalmopathy. Background on the study: Any treatment followed the collection of peripheral blood at initial diagnosis. General study points: Stable hyperthyroidism was told apart from ophthalmopathy by a model built on 13 V-J features.

At first hyperthyroidism diagnosis, before any ophthalmopathy symptoms, the blood sample was collected. TCR beta CDR3 regions were amplified from RNA transcripts. HTBI primers drove first-round RT-PCR of the TCR CDR3. A single record per CDR3 protein comes from TCRdb applying MiXCR to the multiplex PCR reads. Counted here are around 380,000 distinct CDR3 sequences, around an eighth occurring once; the ten biggest clones make up roughly 20%. A word on this clonotype: The antigen remains unidentified. It may be a read error: a sequence one base away is much more abundant.

The CDR3 covers 11 residues. Trimming removed 6 bases from V and 4 bases from J, with 6 bases in between. The rearrangement joins TRBV12-3 or TRBV12-4 to TRBJ1-2; D unresolved. Sequences were obtained from blood. This sequence originates from a man under 40 with Graves' hyperthyroidism that later progressed to Graves' ophthalmopathy. The CDR3, as DNA: TGTGCCAGCAGCTTGCCCTATGGCTACACCTTC. Translation: CASSLPYGYTF.